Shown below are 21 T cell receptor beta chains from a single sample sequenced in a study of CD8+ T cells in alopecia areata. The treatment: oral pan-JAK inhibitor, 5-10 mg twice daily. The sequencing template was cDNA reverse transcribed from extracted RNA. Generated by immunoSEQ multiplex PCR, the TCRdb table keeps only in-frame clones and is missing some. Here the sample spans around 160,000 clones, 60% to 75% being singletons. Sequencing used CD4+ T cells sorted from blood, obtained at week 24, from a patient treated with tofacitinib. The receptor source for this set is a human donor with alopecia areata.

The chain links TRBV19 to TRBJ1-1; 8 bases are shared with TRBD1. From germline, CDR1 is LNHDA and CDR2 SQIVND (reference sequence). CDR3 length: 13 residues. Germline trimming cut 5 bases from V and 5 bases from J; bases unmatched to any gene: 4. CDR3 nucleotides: TGTGCCAGTAGTTCGGACAGGGCGACTGAAGCTTTCTTT. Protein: CASSSDRATEAFF.

The CDR3 loop reads CASRWTWEKGISSPLHF. The CDR3 DNA reads as TGCGCCAGCAGATGGACGTGGGAGAAAGGTATTAGTTCACCCCTCCACTTT. The rearrangement links TRBV23-1 to TRBJ1-6, with D unresolved. TRBV23-1 is an open reading frame, and its role is uncertain. There are 17 residues in the CDR3. V was trimmed by 6 bases and J by 9 bases, leaving 24 bases between them.

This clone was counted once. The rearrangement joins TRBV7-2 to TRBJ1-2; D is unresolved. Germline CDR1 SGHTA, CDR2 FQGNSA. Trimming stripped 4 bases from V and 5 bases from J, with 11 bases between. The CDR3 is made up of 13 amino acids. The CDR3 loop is CASSSRTVYGYTF. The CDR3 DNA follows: TGTGCCAGCAGCTCCAGGACGGTGTATGGCTACACCTTC.

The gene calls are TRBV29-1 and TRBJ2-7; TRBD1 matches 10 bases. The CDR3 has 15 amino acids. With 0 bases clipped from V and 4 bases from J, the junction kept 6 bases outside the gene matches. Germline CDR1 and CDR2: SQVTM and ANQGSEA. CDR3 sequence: CSVEDPGTGEYEQYF. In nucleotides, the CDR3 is TGCAGCGTTGAAGACCCCGGGACAGGGGAATACGAGCAGTACTTC.

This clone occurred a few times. CDR3 region: CASSEPANTQYF. For the CDR3, the DNA is TGTGCCAGCAGTGAGCCAGCCAATACGCAGTATTTT. This chain joins TRBV25-1 and TRBJ2-3; no clear D. Trimming took 3 bases from V and 7 from J, leaving 8 bases between them. This CDR3 has 12 amino acids. CDR1 is MGHDK, CDR2 SYGVNS, per germline.

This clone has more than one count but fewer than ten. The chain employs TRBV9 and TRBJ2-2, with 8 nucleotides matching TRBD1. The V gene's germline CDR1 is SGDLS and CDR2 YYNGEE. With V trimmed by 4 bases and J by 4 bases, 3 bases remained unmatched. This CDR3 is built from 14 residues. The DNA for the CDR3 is TGTGCCAGCAGCCTTCAGGGGGCCACCGGGGAGCTGTTTTTT. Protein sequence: CASSLQGATGELFF.

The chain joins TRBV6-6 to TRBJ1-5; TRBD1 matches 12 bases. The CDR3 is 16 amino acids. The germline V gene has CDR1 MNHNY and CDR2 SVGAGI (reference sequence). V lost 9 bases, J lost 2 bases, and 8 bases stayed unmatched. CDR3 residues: CASRGQGALGNQPQHF. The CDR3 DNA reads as TGTGCCAGTCGGGGACAGGGGGCTTTGGGCAATCAGCCCCAGCATTTT.

The CDR3 sequence is CASSYPGGGTDTQYF. The CDR3 DNA follows: TGTGCCAGCAGTTACCCCGGGGGGGGCACAGATACGCAGTATTTT. The V call is TRBV6-5, the J call TRBJ2-3, with TRBD2 identical over 8 bases. The CDR3 is 15 amino acids. From germline, CDR1 is MNHEY and CDR2 SVGAGI. Germline trimming cut 2 bases from V and 1 base from J; bases unmatched to any gene: 2.

The CDR3 nucleotides are TGCAGCGTAAAACAGCATAGCAATCAGCCCCAGCATTTT. Translated: CSVKQHSNQPQHF. The genes are TRBV29-1 and TRBJ1-5; D is unresolved. The V gene's germline CDR1 is SQVTM and CDR2 ANQGSEA. V was pared by 6 bases and J by 0 bases, with 9 bases between. The CDR3 extends over 13 amino acids.

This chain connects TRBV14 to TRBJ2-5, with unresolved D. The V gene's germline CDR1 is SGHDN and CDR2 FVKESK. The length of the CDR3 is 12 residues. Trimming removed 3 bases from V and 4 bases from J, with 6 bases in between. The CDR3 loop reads CASSQNGETQYF. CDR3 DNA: TGTGCCAGCAGCCAGAATGGAGAGACCCAGTACTTC.

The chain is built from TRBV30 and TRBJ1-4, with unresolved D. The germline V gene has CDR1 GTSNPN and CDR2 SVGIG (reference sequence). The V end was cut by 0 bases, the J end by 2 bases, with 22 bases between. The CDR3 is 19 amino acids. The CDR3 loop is CAWSVRPLHSVNTNEKLFF. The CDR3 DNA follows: TGTGCCTGGAGTGTAAGGCCCCTCCATTCCGTCAACACTAATGAAAAACTGTTTTTT.

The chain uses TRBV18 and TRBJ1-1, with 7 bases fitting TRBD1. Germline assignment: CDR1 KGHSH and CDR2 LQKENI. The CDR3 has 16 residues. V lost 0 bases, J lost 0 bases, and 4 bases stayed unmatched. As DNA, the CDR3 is TGTGCCAGCTCACCACCGACAGGGACCATGAACACTGAAGCTTTCTTT. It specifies CASSPPTGTMNTEAFF.

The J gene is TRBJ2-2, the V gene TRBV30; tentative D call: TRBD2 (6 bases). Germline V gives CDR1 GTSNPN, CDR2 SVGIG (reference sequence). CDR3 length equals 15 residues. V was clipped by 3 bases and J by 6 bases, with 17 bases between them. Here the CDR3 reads CAWSLGGWGSGELFF. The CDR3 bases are TGTGCCTGGAGCCTGGGAGGTTGGGGGTCCGGGGAGCTGTTTTTT.

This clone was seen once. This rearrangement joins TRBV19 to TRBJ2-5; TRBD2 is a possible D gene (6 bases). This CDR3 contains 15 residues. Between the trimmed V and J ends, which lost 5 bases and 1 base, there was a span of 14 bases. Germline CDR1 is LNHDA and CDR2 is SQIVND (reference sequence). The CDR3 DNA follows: TGTGCCAGTAGTCCGGGGGACCGCACCCAAGAGACCCAGTACTTC. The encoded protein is CASSPGDRTQETQYF. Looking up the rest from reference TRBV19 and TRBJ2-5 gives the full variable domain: DGGITQSPKYLFRKEGQNVTLSCEQNLNHDAMYWYRQDPGQGLRLIYYSQIVNDFQKGDIAEGYSVSREKKESFPLTVTSAQKNPTAFYLCASSPGDRTQETQYFGPGTRLLVL.

The CDR3 sequence: CSVAGQGKLFF. DNA of the CDR3: TGCAGCGTTGCGGGGCAGGGGAAACTGTTTTTT. The chain joins TRBV29-1 to TRBJ1-4; a weak D match, TRBD1 (6 bases). Germline V CDR1 and CDR2: SQVTM, ANQGSEA. The CDR3 has 11 amino acids. The germline V and J ends were trimmed by 4 bases and 11 bases, with 11 bases remaining between them.

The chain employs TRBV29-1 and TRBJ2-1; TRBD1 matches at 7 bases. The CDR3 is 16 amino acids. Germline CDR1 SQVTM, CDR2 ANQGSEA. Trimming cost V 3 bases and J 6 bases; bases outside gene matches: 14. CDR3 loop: CSVEWATGKRVNEQFF. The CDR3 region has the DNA TGCAGCGTTGAGTGGGCGACAGGGAAGCGCGTCAATGAGCAGTTCTTC.

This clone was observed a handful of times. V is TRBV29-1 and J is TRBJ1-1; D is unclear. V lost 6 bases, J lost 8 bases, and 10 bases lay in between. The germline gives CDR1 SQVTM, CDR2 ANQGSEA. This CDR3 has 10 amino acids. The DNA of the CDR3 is TGCAGCGTGGGAGAGGTGGAAGCTTTCTTT. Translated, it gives CSVGEVEAFF.

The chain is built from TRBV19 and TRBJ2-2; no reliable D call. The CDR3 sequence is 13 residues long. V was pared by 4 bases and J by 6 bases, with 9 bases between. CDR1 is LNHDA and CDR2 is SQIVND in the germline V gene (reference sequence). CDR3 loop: CASSTKRPGELFF. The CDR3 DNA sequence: TGTGCCAGTAGTACAAAACGTCCCGGGGAGCTGTTTTTT. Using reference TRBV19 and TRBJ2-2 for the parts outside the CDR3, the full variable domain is DGGITQSPKYLFRKEGQNVTLSCEQNLNHDAMYWYRQDPGQGLRLIYYSQIVNDFQKGDIAEGYSVSREKKESFPLTVTSAQKNPTAFYLCASSTKRPGELFFGEGSRLTVL.

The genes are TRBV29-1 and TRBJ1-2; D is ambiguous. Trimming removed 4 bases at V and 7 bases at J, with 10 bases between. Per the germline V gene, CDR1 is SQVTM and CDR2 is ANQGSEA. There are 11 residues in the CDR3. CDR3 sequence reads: CSVGYEGGYTF. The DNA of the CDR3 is TGCAGCGTTGGATACGAGGGTGGCTACACCTTC.

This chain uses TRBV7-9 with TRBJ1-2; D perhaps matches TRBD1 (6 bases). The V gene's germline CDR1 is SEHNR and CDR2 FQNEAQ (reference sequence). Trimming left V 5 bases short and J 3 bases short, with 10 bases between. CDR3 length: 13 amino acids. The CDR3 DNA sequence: TGTGCCAGCAGCCCTCAGGGGTACTATGGCTACACCTTC. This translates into CASSPQGYYGYTF.

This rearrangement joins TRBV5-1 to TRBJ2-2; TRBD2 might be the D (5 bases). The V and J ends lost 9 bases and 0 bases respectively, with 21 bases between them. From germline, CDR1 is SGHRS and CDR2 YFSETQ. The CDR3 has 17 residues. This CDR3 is CATTAWMAGANTGELFF. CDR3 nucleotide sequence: TGCGCCACCACAGCTTGGATGGCGGGCGCGAACACCGGGGAGCTGTTTTTT.